The source of this T cell receptor beta chain is a study of blood T cells in healthy people across ages. Germline CDR1 reads SGHRS; CDR2 reads YFSETQ. V was pared by 6 bases and J by 0 bases, with 11 bases of the junction left unmatched. The CDR3 loop spans 17 amino acids. The table lists this clonotype with a few counts. A second PCR, run for roughly 7 to 11 cycles, used a sample-barcoded 5' primer plus a J-beta primer mix. One entry per CDR3 protein results from TCRdb running MiXCR on the 5' RACE reads. The sample carries about 1.4 million distinct CDR3 sequences, around 59% recorded once. The source of this sequence is a man in his late teens or twenties in good health. The J gene is TRBJ2-3, the V gene TRBV5-1; 9 bases fit TRBD2. The sequenced sample consisted of blood. CDR3: CASNLIAGVTSTDTQYF. The CDR3 DNA reads TGCGCCAGCAACCTGATAGCGGGGGTTACTAGCACAGATACGCAGTATTTT.